The 16 T cell receptor beta chains below were found in one sample sequenced in a study of CD8+CD57+ T cells in acquired aplastic anemia. Profiling of TCR beta VDJ combinations and CDR3 sequences used genomic DNA as template. TCRdb processed the reads anew with MiXCR; each CDR3 protein has one entry. The table lists 75,000 to 80,000 distinct CDR3 sequences, roughly three quarters of them singletons. Previously, flow cytometry had revealed CD8+CD57+ cell expansion in the patients chosen for sequencing. Sequences were obtained from sorted CD4+, CD8+, or CD8+CD57+ T cells (not recorded which) from PBMCs. These receptors originate from a human donor with aplastic anemia.

The gene calls are TRBV7-9 and TRBJ1-1; D possibly corresponds to TRBD1 (6 bases). V gave up 5 bases and J gave up 0 bases, with 10 bases separating them. CDR1 is SEHNR, CDR2 FQNEAQ, per germline (reference sequence). The CDR3 loop spans 14 amino acids. The chain's CDR3 is CASSLGHLNTEAFF. The CDR3 coding sequence is TGTGCCAGCAGCCTGGGACACTTGAACACTGAAGCTTTCTTT.

This clonotype showed up just once. J is TRBJ2-7 and V is TRBV29-1, with D tentatively TRBD2 (5 bases). Germline V lookup: CDR1 SQVTM, CDR2 ANQGSEA. There are 13 residues in the CDR3. The ends were cut back, 5 bases at V and 0 bases at J, with 11 bases in the middle. CDR3 loop: CSVRSGSSYEQYF. The CDR3 bases are TGCAGCGTTCGTTCTGGGAGCTCCTACGAGCAGTACTTC.

This rearrangement joins TRBV7-6 to TRBJ2-7; D is ambiguous. The CDR3 loop spans 12 amino acids. V gave up 5 bases and J gave up 6 bases, with 11 bases separating them. CDR1 is SGHVS and CDR2 is FNYEAQ in the germline V gene. DNA of the CDR3: TGTGCCAGCAGCCCCGGGCAAGGCGAGCAGTACTTC. It codes for CASSPGQGEQYF.

The chain has TRBV5-5 and TRBJ1-5; 9 bases align to TRBD1. In germline, CDR1 is SGHKS, CDR2 YYEKEE (reference sequence). Losses at the gene ends were 4 bases for V and 11 bases for J; bases not matched to a gene: 13. The CDR3 is 15 amino acids. This chain's CDR3 is CASSPRTGEVKTQHF. The CDR3, as DNA: TGTGCCAGCAGCCCACGGACAGGGGAGGTTAAGACCCAGCATTTT.

This clonotype occurred a few times. CDR3 sequence: CAISGDSNYGYTF. The CDR3 DNA reads TGTGCCATCAGTGGGGACAGCAACTATGGCTACACCTTC. The chain couples TRBV10-3 to TRBJ1-2, with 7 bases identical to TRBD1. V gave up 4 bases and J gave up 2 bases; unmatched junction bases: 1. The CDR3 loop spans 13 amino acids. Germline V gene data show CDR1 as ENHRY and CDR2 as SYGVKD.

This clonotype has at least ten counts. The chain is built from TRBV19 and TRBJ2-1, with D uncertain. CDR1 is LNHDA and CDR2 is SQIVND in the germline V gene (reference sequence). This CDR3 has 13 residues. The V gene lost 6 bases and the J gene lost 7 bases, with 13 bases spanning the gap. The CDR3 loop is CASRVDGRNEQFF. For the CDR3, the DNA is TGTGCCAGTAGGGTGGACGGCCGGAATGAGCAGTTCTTC.

There are a few counts of this clonotype. The rearrangement links TRBV15 to TRBJ1-2, with 10 bases that match TRBD1. CDR1 is LNHNV and CDR2 is YYDKDF in the germline V gene (reference sequence). V gave up 5 bases and J gave up 3 bases; unmatched junction bases: 12. The CDR3 covers 17 residues. The CDR3: CATSPIARTGGDYGYTF. CDR3 coding DNA: TGTGCCACCAGCCCGATAGCCCGGACAGGGGGGGACTATGGCTACACCTTC.

This clonotype was detected a few times. This rearrangement joins TRBV20-1 to TRBJ2-3, with 13 bases lining up with TRBD2. With V trimmed by 8 bases and J by 4 bases, 6 bases remained unmatched. Germline V CDR1 and CDR2: DFQATT, SNEGSKA (reference sequence). The CDR3 is made up of 14 amino acids. CDR3 region: CSPSTSGRPDTQYF. The CDR3 DNA follows: TGCAGTCCGTCGACTAGCGGGAGGCCAGATACGCAGTATTTT.

The V and J genes are TRBV7-9 and TRBJ2-5; 11 bases match TRBD2. Germline lookup yields CDR1 SEHNR and CDR2 FQNEAQ (reference sequence). J was trimmed by 2 bases and V by 10 bases; bases with no gene match: 9. The CDR3 loop spans 15 amino acids. CDR3 DNA: TGTGCCACATCCAGGACTAGCGGGTCTCAAGAGACCCAGTACTTC. Its protein is CATSRTSGSQETQYF.

This sequence joins TRBV25-1 and TRBJ2-3; 12 bases align to TRBD2. The CDR3 extends over 16 amino acids. Germline CDR1 is MGHDK and CDR2 is SYGVNS. After removal of 3 bases from V and 2 bases from J, the junction contained 3 bases not matched to a gene. CDR3 sequence (DNA): TGTGCCAGCAGTGATGGACTAGCGGGATCCACAGATACGCAGTATTTT. Protein product: CASSDGLAGSTDTQYF.

There are many counts of this clonotype. The genes are TRBV24-1 and TRBJ2-5, with TRBD2 matching over 8 bases. The CDR3 is 15 amino acids. The ends lost 3 bases at V and 1 base at J; junction bases unmatched: 3. Germline V gene data show CDR1 as KGHDR and CDR2 as SFDVKD. The CDR3: CATSDRGGGQETQYF. DNA for the CDR3: TGTGCCACCAGTGATCGGGGGGGGGGCCAAGAGACCCAGTACTTC.

The CDR3 protein is CASSSGTLVDEQYF. CDR3 nucleotide sequence: TGTGCCAGCTCCTCCGGGACCCTCGTGGACGAGCAGTACTTC. The V and J genes are TRBV12-3 or TRBV12-4 and TRBJ2-7, with D perhaps being TRBD1 or TRBD2 (5 bases each). This CDR3 is built from 14 residues. Trimming stripped 8 bases from V and 5 bases from J, with 19 bases between.

The sample holds a few counts of this clonotype. The J gene is TRBJ2-7, the V gene TRBV5-4; D not certain. CDR3 length equals 13 residues. V shed 4 bases and J shed 3 bases, with 11 bases lying between them. CDR1 and CDR2 (germline): SGHNT, YYREEE (reference sequence). The CDR3 DNA reads as TGTGCCAGCAGCACCCGACCTGGCTACGAGCAGTACTTC. It yields the protein CASSTRPGYEQYF.

The chain has TRBV6-5 and TRBJ2-7; tentatively, D is TRBD1 (5 bases). V lost 2 bases, J lost 5 bases, and 13 bases lay in between. Germline CDR1 reads MNHEY; CDR2 reads SVGAGI. The CDR3 totals 14 residues. The DNA for the CDR3 is TGTGCCAGCAGTTACGACAGTTCCCTGGACGAGCAGTACTTC. It specifies CASSYDSSLDEQYF.

This sequence joins TRBV29-1 and TRBJ2-3; the D gene is possibly TRBD1 (6 bases). This CDR3 region has 13 residues. Germline V lookup: CDR1 SQVTM, CDR2 ANQGSEA. The germline V and J ends were trimmed by 7 bases and 2 bases, with 13 bases remaining between them. The DNA of the CDR3 is TGCAGCGGACGAAGGGGGTCCACAGATACGCAGTATTTT. Amino acid sequence: CSGRRGSTDTQYF.

The rearrangement uses TRBV24-1 and TRBJ2-2; D remains ambiguous. From germline, CDR1 is KGHDR and CDR2 SFDVKD. The CDR3 covers 17 residues. V was trimmed by 3 bases and J by 1 base, leaving 14 bases between them. The CDR3 reads CATSDQRTGGNTGELFF. CDR3 bases: TGTGCCACCAGTGATCAACGGACGGGTGGGAACACCGGGGAGCTGTTTTTT.